These 20 T cell receptor beta chains were sequenced from one sample in a study of blood T cell repertoires in COVID-19. Data came from immunoSEQ multiplex PCR; TCRdb stores just in-frame clones and leaves some out. The sample lists over 150,000 clones, 85% to 95% seen once, with 0.45% to 0.65% in the top ten. The sample comprised peripheral blood. These receptors were collected from a man in his fifties with acute or convalescent COVID-19.

The chain joins TRBV19 to TRBJ1-5; no reliable D call. Looked up from germline, CDR1 is LNHDA and CDR2 is SQIVND (reference sequence). The CDR3 sequence is 16 residues long. Between the trimmed V and J ends, which lost 3 bases and 0 bases, there was a span of 12 bases. The chain's CDR3 is CASSILGYFSNQPQHF. CDR3 sequence (DNA): TGTGCCAGTAGTATTCTCGGTTACTTTAGCAATCAGCCCCAGCATTTT.

The rearrangement links TRBV27 to TRBJ2-3; D is unresolved. The CDR3 has 18 amino acids. Germline V gene sequence: CDR1 MNHEY, CDR2 SMNVEV (reference sequence). Trimming stripped 7 bases from V and 0 bases from J, with 23 bases between. CDR3 residues: CASTRVRIGLESTDTQYF. For the CDR3, the DNA is TGTGCCAGCACCCGGGTTCGAATCGGGTTGGAGAGCACAGATACGCAGTATTTT.

This rearrangement joins TRBV14 to TRBJ1-6, with D unclear. The germline V gene has CDR1 SGHDN and CDR2 FVKESK. CDR3 size: 13 residues. The ends were cut back, 1 base at V and 13 bases at J, with 11 bases in the middle. The CDR3 protein is CASSQGSLLPLHF. In DNA form, the CDR3 reads TGTGCCAGCAGCCAAGGGTCATTACTGCCCCTCCACTTT.

This chain joins TRBV6-5 and TRBJ1-6, with 8 bases that match TRBD1. The germline V gene has CDR1 MNHEY and CDR2 SVGAGI. After removal of 7 bases from V and 6 bases from J, the junction contained 2 bases not matched to a gene. The CDR3 loop spans 13 amino acids. This CDR3 reads CASNDRGNSPLHF. As DNA, the CDR3 is TGTGCCAGCAACGACAGGGGTAATTCACCCCTCCACTTT.

The rearrangement joins TRBV4-1 to TRBJ1-5, with 7 bases that match TRBD1. The length of the CDR3 is 15 residues. Germline-derived CDR1 and CDR2 are MGHRA and YSYEKL. After removal of 0 bases from V and 7 bases from J, the junction contained 6 bases not matched to a gene. For the CDR3, the DNA is TGCGCCAGCAGCCAAGATCGACAGGGTTCCCAGCCCCAGCATTTT. Translating gives CASSQDRQGSQPQHF.

Here the CDR3 DNA reads TGTGCCAGCAGCCAGATGATAGGACAGGGGCATAGCTACACCTTC. Its translation is CASSQMIGQGHSYTF. The chain joins TRBV7-6 to TRBJ1-2, with 9 bases aligning to TRBD1. CDR1 and CDR2 (germline): SGHVS, FNYEAQ. The ends lost 5 bases at V and 9 bases at J; junction bases unmatched: 13. This CDR3 spans 15 amino acids.

CDR3: CASSLALLAGAGDTQYF. Here the CDR3 DNA reads TGTGCCAGCAGCTTAGCGCTACTAGCGGGGGCGGGAGATACGCAGTATTTT. J is TRBJ2-3 and V is TRBV7-2, with 11 bases aligning to TRBD2. CDR3 length equals 17 residues. Germline CDR1 SGHTA, CDR2 FQGNSA. With V trimmed by 0 bases and J by 5 bases, 7 bases remained unmatched.

The chain recombines TRBV6-4 with TRBJ1-1, with D possibly TRBD1 on 5 matching bases. Germline V gene data show CDR1 as MRHNA and CDR2 as SNTAGT. CDR3 length equals 14 residues. The V end lost 3 bases, the J end lost 5 bases, and 13 bases lay between the germline ends. CDR3 sequence reads: CASSETDLGTEAFF. In DNA, the CDR3 is TGTGCCAGCAGTGAGACAGACCTGGGGACTGAAGCTTTCTTT.

J is TRBJ2-3 and V is TRBV28, with TRBD2 as a possible D gene (5 bases). The CDR3 runs 14 residues. V gave up 8 bases and J gave up 5 bases, with 17 bases separating them. Germline CDR1 reads MDHEN; CDR2 reads SYDVKM. CDR3 in amino acids: CASAYRAGRDTQYF. CDR3 bases: TGTGCCAGCGCCTACCGGGCGGGCAGAGATACGCAGTATTTT.

This rearrangement joins TRBV3-1 (or the pseudogene TRBV3-2) to TRBJ1-1; 7 bases fit TRBD1. This CDR3 contains 12 residues. The J segment lost 6 bases and the V segment lost 7 bases, leaving 5 bases of the junction unmatched. The V gene's germline CDR1 is LGHDT and CDR2 YNNKEL (reference sequence). Here the CDR3 DNA reads TGTGCCAGCACGCAGGGGGTCTCTGAAGCTTTCTTT. Translating it yields CASTQGVSEAFF.

The CDR3 DNA reads as TGTGCCAGTAGTGGCGGCCGTAGCACAGATACGCAGTATTTT. Protein sequence: CASSGGRSTDTQYF. The chain employs TRBV19 and TRBJ2-3; D unresolved. Germline V CDR1 and CDR2: LNHDA, SQIVND (reference sequence). CDR3 length equals 14 residues. V lost 5 bases to trimming and J lost 0 bases, with 9 bases between them.

This chain joins TRBV7-2 and TRBJ1-1, with a weak D call TRBD1 (6 bases). The V end was cut by 1 base, the J end by 3 bases, with 15 bases between. The CDR3 loop spans 16 amino acids. CDR1 and CDR2 (germline): SGHTA, FQGNSA. CDR3 sequence reads: CASSLVGYSGDTEAFF. The CDR3 DNA follows: TGTGCCAGCAGCTTAGTCGGATACTCAGGGGACACTGAAGCTTTCTTT.

The chain carries TRBV3-1 (or the pseudogene TRBV3-2) and TRBJ2-5; 10 nucleotides align to TRBD1. The CDR3 has 14 residues. Germline trimming cut 5 bases from V and 1 base from J; bases unmatched to any gene: 1. Germline CDR1 and CDR2: LGHDT and YNNKEL (reference sequence). The CDR3 bases are TGTGCCAGCAGCTGGGACAGGGGCCAAGAGACCCAGTACTTC. It specifies CASSWDRGQETQYF.

The V and J genes are TRBV4-1 and TRBJ2-6; no reliable D call. The CDR3 spans 14 residues. CDR1 and CDR2 from the germline V gene are MGHRA and YSYEKL. V gave up 1 base and J gave up 5 bases, with 6 bases separating them. The CDR3 DNA reads as TGCGCCAGCAGCCAAGGTCCCTGGGCCAACGTCCTGACTTTC. This gives the protein CASSQGPWANVLTF.

V gene TRBV24-1 combines with J gene TRBJ2-3; 7 bases match TRBD1. Germline CDR1 KGHDR, CDR2 SFDVKD. The CDR3 loop spans 16 amino acids. V shed 4 bases, J shed 5 bases, and the junction held 11 bases outside the gene matches. CDR3 nucleotides: TGTGCCACCAGTGACCGGGGACAGTACCGTCTAGATACGCAGTATTTT. This gives the protein CATSDRGQYRLDTQYF.

V usage is TRBV7-8 and J usage is TRBJ2-7; D might be TRBD2 (7 bases). The V end lost 3 bases, the J end lost 0 bases, and 12 bases lay between the germline ends. From germline, CDR1 is SGHVS and CDR2 FQNEAQ. The CDR3 runs 15 residues. The CDR3 nucleotides read TGTGCCAGCAGCTTGCGCGGGGGCGCCTCCTACGAGCAGTACTTC. This gives the protein CASSLRGGASYEQYF.

The chain carries TRBV7-9 and TRBJ2-1; 10 bases map to TRBD2. CDR3 length: 15 amino acids. Unmatched junction bases numbered 10, after V lost 7 bases and J lost 7 bases. The germline V gene has CDR1 SEHNR and CDR2 FQNEAQ (reference sequence). The CDR3 is CASTNRISGRNEQFF. CDR3 in DNA: TGTGCCAGCACCAACCGGATTAGCGGGAGGAATGAGCAGTTCTTC.

V gene TRBV28 combines with J gene TRBJ1-6; 9 bases are shared with TRBD1. J was trimmed by 9 bases and V by 1 base; bases with no gene match: 16. Germline V gene sequence: CDR1 MDHEN, CDR2 SYDVKM. The CDR3 is 19 amino acids. In DNA form, the CDR3 reads TGTGCCAGCAGTTTATATATGCTCTCCGTGGGGACAGGGTTTTCACCCCTCCACTTT. It is translated as CASSLYMLSVGTGFSPLHF.

Concerning this clone: Germline and junction disagree at one end, which may indicate a read error. This chain uses TRBV12-3 or TRBV12-4 with TRBJ1-4; TRBD1 might be the D (5 bases). The length of the CDR3 is 12 residues. CDR3 nucleotide sequence: TGCGCCAGCAGGGACTTAAATGAAAAACTGTTTTTT. Protein: CASRDLNEKLFF.

The rearrangement uses TRBV6-5 and TRBJ1-2; D is unresolved. Between the trimmed V and J ends, which lost 2 bases and 4 bases, there was a span of 8 bases. CDR3 size: 13 residues. Germline V CDR1 and CDR2: MNHEY, SVGAGI. The CDR3 here is CASSYHRGYGYTF. CDR3 coding DNA: TGTGCCAGCAGTTACCACCGGGGCTATGGCTACACCTTC.